The 18 T cell receptor beta chains presented below share a single source sample, sequenced in a study of cytomegalovirus exposure and HLA in healthy donors. 13 Jbeta primers and 60 Vbeta primers were used for the PCR. Data came from immunoSEQ multiplex PCR; TCRdb stores just in-frame clones and leaves some out. The table lists under 150,000 clones, 80% to 85% of them singletons. Material for sequencing was PBMCs. Receptors were obtained from a male donor in good health and CMV-seropositive.

In its sample, this clone was seen once. The chain uses TRBV5-1 and TRBJ2-7, with 9 bases identical to TRBD1. The trim removed 0 bases at V and 3 bases at J, leaving 7 bases unmatched. The CDR3 is 16 amino acids. The germline CDR1 and CDR2 sequences are SGHRS and YFSETQ. The DNA for the CDR3 is TGCGCCAGCAGCTTGGCCCCGGGACAGGGTATCTACGAGCAGTACTTC. Amino acids: CASSLAPGQGIYEQYF.

Only one count was recorded for this clone. The V call is TRBV15, the J call TRBJ2-7; TRBD2 agrees at 7 bases. J lost 2 bases, V lost 8 bases, and 9 bases had no gene match. This CDR3 has 14 residues. Germline-derived CDR1 and CDR2 are LNHNV and YYDKDF (reference sequence). Here the CDR3 DNA reads TGTGCCACCGGGACTGTTGCGGGGGCCTACGAGCAGTACTTC. Encoded protein: CATGTVAGAYEQYF. The variable domain in full, completed from reference TRBV15 and TRBJ2-7, reads DAMVIQNPRYQVTQFGKPVTLSCSQTLNHNVMYWYQQKSSQAPKLLFHYYDKDFNNEADTPDNFQSRRPNTSFCFLDIRSPGLGDTAMYLCATGTVAGAYEQYFGPGTRLTVT.

This chain uses TRBV6-5 with TRBJ2-5; TRBD2 matches 7 bases. The J call may be faulty, since TRBJ2-7 better matches the DNA end. Germline V gives CDR1 MNHEY, CDR2 SVGAGI. CDR3 length equals 15 residues. CDR3 nucleotide sequence: TGTGCCAGCAGTTACGGTAGCGGGCTTTCCTACGAGCAGTACTTC. Its protein product is CASSYGSGLSYEQYF.

The chain joins TRBV18 to TRBJ1-5; 11 positions match TRBD1. The V gene end was trimmed by 2 bases and the J gene end by 0 bases; junction bases not matched to a gene: 12. CDR1 is KGHSH and CDR2 is LQKENI in the germline V gene. The CDR3 runs to 20 residues. CDR3 nucleotide sequence: TGTGCCAGCTCACCATCCCGGACAGGGGGCTATCCCACTAGCAATCAGCCCCAGCATTTT. This gives the protein CASSPSRTGGYPTSNQPQHF.

This clone was seen a handful of times. The chain recombines TRBV29-1 with TRBJ2-1, with 9 bases fitting TRBD1. Trimming removed 4 bases from V and 3 bases from J; junction bases left unmatched: 13. In germline, CDR1 is SQVTM, CDR2 ANQGSEA. The CDR3 spans 17 residues. CDR3 bases: TGCAGCGTTGGGACCGGGACAGGGTTTGGTGTCTACAATGAGCAGTTCTTC. This gives the protein CSVGTGTGFGVYNEQFF.

CDR3 bases: TGTGCCAGTAGTATTGTAACTGAAGCTTTCTTT. This gives the protein CASSIVTEAFF. The genes are TRBV19 and TRBJ1-1; D unclear. The CDR3 is 11 residues long. V was shortened by 3 bases and J by 5 bases, with 4 bases between the two germline ends. The germline V gene has CDR1 LNHDA and CDR2 SQIVND (reference sequence).

The V call is TRBV6-5, the J call TRBJ2-5; maybe TRBD2 (6 bases). This CDR3 has 12 amino acids. Trimming stripped 8 bases from V and 2 bases from J, with 9 bases between. The germline V gene has CDR1 MNHEY and CDR2 SVGAGI. The CDR3, as DNA: TGTGCCAGCGCGGGGCTACAAGAGACCCAGTACTTC. It translates to CASAGLQETQYF.

The rearrangement joins TRBV5-1 to TRBJ2-1; 8 positions agree with TRBD2. The CDR3 loop spans 16 amino acids. The junction had 9 bases not matched to a gene; V was cut back by 0 bases and J by 7 bases. Germline V gene lookup returns CDR1 SGHRS and CDR2 YFSETQ. The CDR3 bases are TGCGCCAGCAGCTTGGCCGGGGGGGCCCCGGGGAATGAGCAGTTCTTC. Translation gives CASSLAGGAPGNEQFF.

In the case of this clone: Other nucleotide sequences in the sample specify the same CDR3. The chain carries TRBV7-8 and TRBJ2-5; 10 bases match TRBD2. Germline V gives CDR1 SGHVS, CDR2 FQNEAQ. The CDR3 sequence is 16 residues long. Trimming removed 1 base from V and 1 base from J; junction bases left unmatched: 3. DNA for the CDR3: TGTGCCAGCAGCTTAGGTTCTAGCGGGGGCCAAGAGACCCAGTACTTC. As protein: CASSLGSSGGQETQYF.

The rearrangement links TRBV5-4 to TRBJ1-4; tentative D call: TRBD1 (5 bases). Germline lookup yields CDR1 SGHNT and CDR2 YYREEE (reference sequence). V shed 1 base and J shed 6 bases, with 7 bases lying between them. The CDR3 sequence is 13 residues long. The CDR3 here is CASSLKGDEKLFF. CDR3 sequence (DNA): TGTGCCAGCAGCTTGAAAGGGGATGAAAAACTGTTTTTT. Looking up the rest from reference TRBV5-4 and TRBJ1-4 gives the full variable domain: ETGVTQSPTHLIKTRGQQVTLRCSSQSGHNTVSWYQQALGQGPQFIFQYYREEENGRGNFPPRFSGLQFPNYSSELNVNALELDDSALYLCASSLKGDEKLFFGSGTQLSVL.

The chain carries TRBV5-1 and TRBJ2-1, with 7 bases identical to TRBD2. Trimming removed 0 bases from V and 5 bases from J; junction bases left unmatched: 2. Germline CDR1 reads SGHRS; CDR2 reads YFSETQ. CDR3 length: 14 amino acids. The chain's CDR3 is CASSLERENNEQFF. DNA of the CDR3: TGCGCCAGCAGCTTGGAGCGGGAAAACAATGAGCAGTTCTTC.

The rearrangement joins TRBV6-5 to TRBJ1-5; TRBD1 agrees at 8 bases. Per germline, CDR1 MNHEY and CDR2 SVGAGI. The CDR3 consists of 15 residues. V lost 0 bases, J lost 6 bases, and 4 bases stayed unmatched. Here the CDR3 reads CASSYSRTGSQPQHF. The CDR3 DNA reads as TGTGCCAGCAGTTACTCCAGGACAGGGAGTCAGCCCCAGCATTTT.

V and J are TRBV5-1 and TRBJ2-5; D not certain. Matching the DNA end better, TRBJ2-7 makes the J call doubtful. Germline CDR1 is SGHRS and CDR2 is YFSETQ. This CDR3 is built from 14 residues. The CDR3 DNA follows: TGCGCCAGCAGCTTGGGACACCTCTCCTACGAGCAGTACTTC. This sequence encodes CASSLGHLSYEQYF.

The chain carries TRBV6-5 and TRBJ2-5; 10 nucleotides agree with TRBD1. The J call is doubtful: the DNA matches TRBJ2-7 better. Germline CDR1 and CDR2: MNHEY and SVGAGI. The CDR3 runs to 14 residues. CDR3 in amino acids: CASSYPGQGYEQYF. As DNA, the CDR3 is TGTGCCAGCAGTTACCCGGGACAGGGGTACGAGCAGTACTTC.

The gene calls are TRBV5-8 and TRBJ2-1, with TRBD2 identical over 8 bases. CDR3 length: 20 residues. Germline CDR1 SGHTS, CDR2 YDEGEE. V gave up 3 bases and J gave up 1 base; unmatched junction bases: 18. The CDR3 region has the DNA TGTGCCAGCAGCTCGCCTTTACAGTTTAGCGGGATAGAGTCCTACAATGAGCAGTTCTTC. This translates into CASSSPLQFSGIESYNEQFF.

V usage is TRBV14 and J usage is TRBJ1-2, with D possibly being TRBD1 (6 bases). CDR3 length: 15 residues. V gave up 4 bases and J gave up 3 bases, with 15 bases separating them. Looked up from germline, CDR1 is SGHDN and CDR2 is FVKESK. CDR3 amino acids: CASSLSMDSYYGYTF. The DNA for the CDR3 is TGTGCCAGCAGCCTAAGTATGGACAGCTACTATGGCTACACCTTC.

The chain recombines TRBV6-1 with TRBJ2-4, with D possibly TRBD2 on 6 matching bases. CDR1 and CDR2 from the germline V gene are MNHNS and SASEGT. The CDR3 is 20 residues long. The V and J ends lost 0 bases and 0 bases respectively, with 21 bases between them. CDR3 coding DNA: TGTGCCAGCAGTGAAGCTAACAGCCGGGGGTGGGGTGTAGCCAAAAACATTCAGTACTTC. Protein sequence: CASSEANSRGWGVAKNIQYF.

CDR3 protein: CSVESSGNYNEQFF. The CDR3, as DNA: TGCAGCGTTGAGTCTAGCGGAAATTACAATGAGCAGTTCTTC. The chain carries TRBV29-1 and TRBJ2-1; 7 bases align to TRBD2. V lost 3 bases and J lost 4; bases outside the gene matches: 6. The CDR3 is made up of 14 amino acids. In germline, CDR1 is SQVTM, CDR2 ANQGSEA.